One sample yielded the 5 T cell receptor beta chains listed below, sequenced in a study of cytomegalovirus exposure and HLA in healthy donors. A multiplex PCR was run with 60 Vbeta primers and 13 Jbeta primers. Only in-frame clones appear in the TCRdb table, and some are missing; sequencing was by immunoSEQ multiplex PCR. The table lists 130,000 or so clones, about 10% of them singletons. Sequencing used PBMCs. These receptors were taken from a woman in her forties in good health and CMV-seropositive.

The CDR3 DNA reads as TGCGCCAGCAGCTTGTATGGGACAGGGGCCTCTGGGGGGAATGAGCAGTTCTTC. Amino acid sequence: CASSLYGTGASGGNEQFF. The V call is TRBV5-1, the J call TRBJ2-1; 10 nucleotides align to TRBD1. Germline V gene sequence: CDR1 SGHRS, CDR2 YFSETQ. Trimming took 1 base from V and 7 from J; bases not matched to a gene: 14. CDR3 length: 18 residues.

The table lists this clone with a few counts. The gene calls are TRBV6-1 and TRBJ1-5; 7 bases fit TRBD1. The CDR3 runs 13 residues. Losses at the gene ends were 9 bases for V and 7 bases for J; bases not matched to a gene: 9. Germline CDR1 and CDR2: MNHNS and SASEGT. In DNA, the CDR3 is TGTGCCAGTAGGACAGGAAAAGAACAGCCCCAGCATTTT. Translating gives CASRTGKEQPQHF.

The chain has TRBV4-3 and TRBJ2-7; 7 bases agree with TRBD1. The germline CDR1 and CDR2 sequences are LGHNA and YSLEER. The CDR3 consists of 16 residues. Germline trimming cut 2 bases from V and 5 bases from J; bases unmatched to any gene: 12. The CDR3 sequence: CASSQQTGIGSNEQYF. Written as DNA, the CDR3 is TGCGCCAGCAGCCAACAGACAGGGATCGGCAGCAACGAGCAGTACTTC.

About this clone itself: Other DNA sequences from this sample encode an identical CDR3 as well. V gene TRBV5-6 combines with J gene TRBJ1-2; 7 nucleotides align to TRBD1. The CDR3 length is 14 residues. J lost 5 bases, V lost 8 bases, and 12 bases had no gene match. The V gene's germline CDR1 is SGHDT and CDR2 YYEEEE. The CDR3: CASGGNRGIYGYTF. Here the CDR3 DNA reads TGTGCCAGTGGGGGGAACAGGGGAATTTATGGCTACACCTTC. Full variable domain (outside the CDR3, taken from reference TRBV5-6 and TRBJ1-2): DAGVTQSPTHLIKTRGQQVTLRCSPKSGHDTVSWYQQALGQGPQFIFQYYEEEERQRGNFPDRFSGHQFPNYSSELNVNALLLGDSALYLCASGGNRGIYGYTFGSGTRLTVV.

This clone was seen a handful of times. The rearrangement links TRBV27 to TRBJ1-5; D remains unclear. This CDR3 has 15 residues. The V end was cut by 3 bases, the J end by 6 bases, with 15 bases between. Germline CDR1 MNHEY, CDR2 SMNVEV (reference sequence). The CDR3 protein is CASSFRIECGQPQHF. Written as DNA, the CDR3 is TGTGCCAGCAGTTTTAGGATAGAGTGCGGTCAGCCCCAGCATTTT.